This T cell receptor beta chain is drawn from a study of early T cells in non-severe SARS-CoV-2 infection. About the study: It was bulk RNA from unsorted whole blood that was sequenced, and the chains were unpaired.

The germline CDR1 and CDR2 sequences are MNHEY and SVGEGT. The V end was cut by 7 bases, the J end by 0 bases, with 13 bases between. CDR3 length equals 14 residues. In the library, individual cDNA molecules carried attached unique molecular identifiers. TCRdb fed the 5' RACE reads into MiXCR, producing one record per CDR3 protein. The sample shows more than 95,000 distinct CDR3 sequences, around a sixth of them seen only once. In this sample, this clonotype turned up many times. The sequence was collected from an adult who was a healthcare worker with PCR-confirmed SARS-CoV-2 infection or an uninfected control (not recorded which). The V call is TRBV6-2 or TRBV6-3, the J call TRBJ2-7, with a possible D match to TRBD2 (5 bases). Sequencing was carried out using whole blood. CDR3 DNA: TGTGCCAGCAAGAGGGCGGGCCCCTCCTACGAGCAGTACTTC. It translates to CASKRAGPSYEQYF.